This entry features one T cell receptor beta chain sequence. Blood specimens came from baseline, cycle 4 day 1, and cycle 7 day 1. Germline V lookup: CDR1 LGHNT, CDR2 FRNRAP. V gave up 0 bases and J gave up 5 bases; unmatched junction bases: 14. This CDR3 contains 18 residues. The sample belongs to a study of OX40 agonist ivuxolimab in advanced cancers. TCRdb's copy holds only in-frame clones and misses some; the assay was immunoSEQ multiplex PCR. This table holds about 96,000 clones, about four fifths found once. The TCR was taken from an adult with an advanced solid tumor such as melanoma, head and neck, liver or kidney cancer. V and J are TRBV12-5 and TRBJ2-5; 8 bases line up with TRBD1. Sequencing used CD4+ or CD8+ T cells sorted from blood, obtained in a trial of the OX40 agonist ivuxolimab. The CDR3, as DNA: TGTGCTAGTGGTTTGGTACCTGACGGACAGGGAGTGGGGGAGACCCAGTACTTC. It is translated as CASGLVPDGQGVGETQYF.